Here is one TCR beta chain with its context. The antigen is unknown. The entry originates in a study of shared clonotypes between healthy human individuals. Trimming pared 0 bases from V and 5 bases from J, leaving 15 bases between. Germline V lookup: CDR1 SGDLS, CDR2 YYNGEE. The CDR3 sequence is 15 residues long. Sequencing was performed with immunoSEQ multiplex PCR; in TCRdb, only in-frame clones are kept and a portion is missing. The data show 2 million to 2.5 million clones, about 95% seen once. General study results and limits: Sample collection involved blood only; tissue repertoires are likely different.

Cells designated naive CD8 were CD45RO-negative and were positively selected for CCR7, with terminally differentiated effector memory CD45RA+ cells excluded. This rearrangement joins TRBV9 to TRBJ2-7; perhaps TRBD1 as D (5 bases). The sequenced sample was naive CD8+ T cells sorted from blood. This clonotype was sampled from a man aged 18 to 30 in good health. The CDR3 spells CASSVATVGMDEQYF. The CDR3, as DNA: TGTGCCAGCAGCGTAGCGACAGTTGGTATGGACGAGCAGTACTTC.